The entry below describes one T cell receptor (beta chain). As yet, its antigen is unknown. TCRdb independently ran MiXCR on the 5' RACE reads; one entry per CDR3 protein. The sample includes some 190,000 distinct CDR3 sequences, around 15% of them seen just once. The source of the sample is a study of identical twins. Regarding the study as a whole: Where beta out-of-frame sequences were concerned, excess twin sharing was weaker. Twin pairs' shared out-of-frame alpha sequences were enriched in low generation probability.

V dropped 7 bases and J dropped 8 bases, with 15 bases sitting between them. The CDR3 sequence is 13 residues long. Germline V gives CDR1 SEHNR, CDR2 FQNEAQ (reference sequence). This same sample was also part of a study on T cells expressing NK-cell markers. That source notes: Sorted CD3+CD56-NKG2C+, CD3+CD56+NKG2C- and CD3+CD56+NKG2C+ T cells were the source of the TCR beta repertoires. With an anti-gamma-delta TCR antibody, sorting in several experiments was kept to alpha-beta TCR T cells.

Sequenced: CD8+ T cells sorted from blood. The gene calls are TRBV7-9 and TRBJ2-1, with D tentatively TRBD2 (5 bases). The receptor comes from a woman between 18 and 30 years old in good health. The CDR3 nucleotides read TGTGCCAGCACCCGGCCGGACTGGGATGAGCAGTTCTTC. Protein: CASTRPDWDEQFF.